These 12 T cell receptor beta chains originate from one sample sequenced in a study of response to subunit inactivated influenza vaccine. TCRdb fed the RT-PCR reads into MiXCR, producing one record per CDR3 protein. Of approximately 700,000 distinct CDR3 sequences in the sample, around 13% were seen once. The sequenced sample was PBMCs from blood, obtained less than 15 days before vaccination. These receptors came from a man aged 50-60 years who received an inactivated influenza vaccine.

This CDR3 reads CASSLVAQGNEQFF. The CDR3 region has the DNA TGTGCCAGCAGCTTAGTGGCTCAGGGGAATGAGCAGTTCTTC. This chain links TRBV11-2 with TRBJ2-1; a weak D match, TRBD1 (6 bases). This CDR3 comprises 14 residues. The germline gives CDR1 SGHAT, CDR2 FQNNGV. Trimming stripped 1 base from V and 7 bases from J, with 11 bases between.

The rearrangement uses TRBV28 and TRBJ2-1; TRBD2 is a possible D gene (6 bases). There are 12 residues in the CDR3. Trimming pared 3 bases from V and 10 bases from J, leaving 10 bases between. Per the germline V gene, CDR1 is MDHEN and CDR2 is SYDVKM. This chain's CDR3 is CASSLSSAEQFF. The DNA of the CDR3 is TGTGCCAGCAGTTTGTCTAGCGCGGAGCAGTTCTTC.

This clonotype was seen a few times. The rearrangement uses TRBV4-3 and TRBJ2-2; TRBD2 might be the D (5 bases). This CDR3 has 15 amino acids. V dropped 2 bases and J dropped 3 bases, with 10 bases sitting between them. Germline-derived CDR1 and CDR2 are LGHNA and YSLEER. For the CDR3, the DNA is TGCGCCAGCAGCCAACGGGGAAGGGACACCGGGGAGCTGTTTTTT. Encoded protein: CASSQRGRDTGELFF.

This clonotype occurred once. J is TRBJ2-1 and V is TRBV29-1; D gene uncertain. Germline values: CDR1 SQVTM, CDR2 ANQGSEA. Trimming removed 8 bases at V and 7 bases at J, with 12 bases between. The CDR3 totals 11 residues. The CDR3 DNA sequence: TGCAGCTCTGTTCGAGGAAATGAGCAGTTCTTC. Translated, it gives CSSVRGNEQFF.

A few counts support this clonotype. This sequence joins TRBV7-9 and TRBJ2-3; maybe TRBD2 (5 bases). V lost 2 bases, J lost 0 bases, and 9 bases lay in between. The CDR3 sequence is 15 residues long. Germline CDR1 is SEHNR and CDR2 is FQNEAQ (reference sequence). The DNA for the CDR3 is TGTGCCAGCAGCTTAATTGAGGGTAGCACAGATACGCAGTATTTT. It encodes CASSLIEGSTDTQYF.

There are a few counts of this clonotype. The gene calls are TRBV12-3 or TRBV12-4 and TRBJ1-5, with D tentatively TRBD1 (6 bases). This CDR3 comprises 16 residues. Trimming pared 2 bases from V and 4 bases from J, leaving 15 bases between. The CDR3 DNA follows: TGTGCCAGCAGTTTATGGGATTGGACAGAGAATCAGCCCCAGCATTTT. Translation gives CASSLWDWTENQPQHF.

In nucleotides, the CDR3 is TGTGCCACGGGACAGATGAACACTGAAGCTTTCTTT. It translates to CATGQMNTEAFF. This sequence joins TRBV10-3 and TRBJ1-1, with TRBD1 matching 7 bases. The CDR3 is 12 residues long. After removal of 10 bases from V and 0 bases from J, the junction contained 2 bases not matched to a gene. Germline loops: CDR1 ENHRY, CDR2 SYGVKD.

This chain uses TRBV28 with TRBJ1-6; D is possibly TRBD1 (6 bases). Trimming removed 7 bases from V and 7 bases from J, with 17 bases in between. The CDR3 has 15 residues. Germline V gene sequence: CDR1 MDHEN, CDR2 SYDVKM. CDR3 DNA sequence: TGTGCCAGCACCCCACCGGGAGGGGGGAATTCACCCCTCCACTTT. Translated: CASTPPGGGNSPLHF.

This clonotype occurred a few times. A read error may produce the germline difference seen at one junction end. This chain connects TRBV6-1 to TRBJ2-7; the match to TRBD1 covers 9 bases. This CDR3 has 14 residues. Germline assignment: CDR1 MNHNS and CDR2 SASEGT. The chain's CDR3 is CASSSAGTGFEEYF. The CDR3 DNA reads TGTGCCAGCAGTAGCGCCGGGACAGGGTTCGAGGAGTACTTC.

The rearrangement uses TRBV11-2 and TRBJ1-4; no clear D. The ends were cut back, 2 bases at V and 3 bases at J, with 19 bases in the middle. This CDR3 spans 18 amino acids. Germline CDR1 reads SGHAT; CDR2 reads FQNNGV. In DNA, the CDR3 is TGTGCCAGCAGCTTACGGCCCATCGGACGGCTACCTAATGAAAAACTGTTTTTT. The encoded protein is CASSLRPIGRLPNEKLFF.

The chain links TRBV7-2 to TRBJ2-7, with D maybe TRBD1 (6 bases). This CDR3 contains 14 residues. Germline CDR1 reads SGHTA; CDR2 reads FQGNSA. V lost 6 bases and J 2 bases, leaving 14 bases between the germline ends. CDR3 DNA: TGTGCCAGCAGACAGGGTCCTAACCCCTACGAGCAGTACTTC. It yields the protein CASRQGPNPYEQYF.

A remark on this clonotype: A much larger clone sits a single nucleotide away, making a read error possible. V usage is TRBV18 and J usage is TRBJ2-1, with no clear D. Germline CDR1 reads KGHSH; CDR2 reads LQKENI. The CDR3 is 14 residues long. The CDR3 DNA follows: TGTGCCAGCTCACCATTGTGGGGTCCCAATGAGCACTTCTTC. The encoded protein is CASSPLWGPNEHFF.